This is a list of T cell receptor beta chains from one sample in a study of shared clonotypes between healthy human individuals. Sequenced by immunoSEQ multiplex PCR; TCRdb stores in-frame clones only, minus some. Here the sample spans about 2.4 million clones, 93% being singletons. Input material: naive CD4+ T cells from PBMCs. These receptors originate from a man between 18 and 35 years old in good health. Some clones in this sample may be carry-over from other donors' samples. Each CDR3 is given with its conserved first and last residue. The order of the fields is J gene, clone size, D gene, V gene, CDR3 protein, CDR3 DNA. The D gene is left open where the match is weak. Clone size is shown for a subset of rows, as once, few, many or a class of expanded clone.

j_call: TRBJ1-1; clone_size: few; d_call: TRBD1; v_call: TRBV9; cdr3_aa: CASSVTGGMNTEAFF; cdr3_nt: TGTGCCAGCAGCGTCACAGGGGGCATGAACACTGAAGCTTTCTTT
j_call: TRBJ2-1; clone_size: once; d_call: -; v_call: TRBV29-1; cdr3_aa: CSVEGTQAFGGEQFF; cdr3_nt: TGCAGCGTTGAAGGGACACAAGCCTTTGGGGGTGAGCAGTTCTTC
j_call: TRBJ1-5; clone_size: -; d_call: -; v_call: TRBV6-5; cdr3_aa: CASRRGVDQPQHF; cdr3_nt: TGTGCCAGCCGGCGAGGGGTAGATCAGCCCCAGCATTTT
j_call: TRBJ2-7; clone_size: -; d_call: -; v_call: TRBV30; cdr3_aa: CAWSVLWSGGSYEQYF; cdr3_nt: TGTGCCTGGAGTGTACTCTGGTCCGGGGGCTCCTACGAGCAGTACTTC
j_call: TRBJ2-3; clone_size: -; d_call: -; v_call: TRBV29-1; cdr3_aa: CSVRRTLTDTQYF; cdr3_nt: TGCAGCGTGCGACGGACCCTCACAGATACGCAGTATTTT
j_call: TRBJ1-3; clone_size: -; d_call: -; v_call: TRBV5-5; cdr3_aa: CASSLDRPSGNTIYF; cdr3_nt: TGTGCCAGCAGCTTGGATAGGCCCTCTGGAAACACCATATATTTT
j_call: TRBJ2-7; clone_size: -; d_call: TRBD2; v_call: TRBV7-9; cdr3_aa: CASSQRVGRADYEQYF; cdr3_nt: TGTGCCAGCAGCCAGAGAGTCGGGAGGGCCGATTACGAGCAGTACTTC
j_call: TRBJ2-5; clone_size: -; d_call: -; v_call: TRBV7-7; cdr3_aa: CASSSGETQYF; cdr3_nt: TGTGCCAGCAGCTCGGGGGAGACCCAGTACTTC
j_call: TRBJ1-1; clone_size: -; d_call: -; v_call: TRBV28; cdr3_aa: CASSLVGGPNTEAFF; cdr3_nt: TGTGCCAGCAGTTTAGTCGGGGGGCCGAACACTGAAGCTTTCTTT
j_call: TRBJ2-3; clone_size: -; d_call: -; v_call: TRBV2; cdr3_aa: CASSEAAGGTDTQYF; cdr3_nt: TGTGCCAGCAGTGAAGCGGCAGGGGGCACAGATACGCAGTATTTT
j_call: TRBJ2-7; clone_size: -; d_call: -; v_call: TRBV5-6; cdr3_aa: CASSLELGSSYEQYF; cdr3_nt: TGTGCCAGCAGCTTGGAGCTGGGGAGCTCCTACGAGCAGTACTTC
j_call: TRBJ1-5; clone_size: -; d_call: -; v_call: TRBV6-5; cdr3_aa: CASSPLESYQPQHF; cdr3_nt: TGTGCCAGCAGTCCCTTGGAATCTTATCAGCCCCAGCATTTT
j_call: TRBJ2-5; clone_size: -; d_call: -; v_call: TRBV5-1; cdr3_aa: CASSVPQETQYF; cdr3_nt: TGCGCCAGCAGCGTCCCCCAAGAGACCCAGTACTTC
j_call: TRBJ2-7; clone_size: -; d_call: -; v_call: TRBV28; cdr3_aa: CASSLVGGGYEQYF; cdr3_nt: TGTGCCAGCAGTTTAGTGGGAGGGGGGTACGAGCAGTACTTC
j_call: TRBJ2-7; clone_size: -; d_call: TRBD2; v_call: TRBV9; cdr3_aa: CASSVGGSGSYEQYF; cdr3_nt: TGTGCCAGCAGCGTGGGCGGGAGTGGGTCCTACGAGCAGTACTTC
j_call: TRBJ1-4; clone_size: -; d_call: -; v_call: TRBV28; cdr3_aa: CASSLPGKGEKLFF; cdr3_nt: TGTGCCAGCAGTTTGCCAGGGAAAGGTGAAAAACTGTTTTTT
j_call: TRBJ2-7; clone_size: -; d_call: TRBD2; v_call: TRBV7-2; cdr3_aa: CASSLAAGVSYEQYF; cdr3_nt: TGTGCCAGCAGCTTAGCGGCGGGAGTCAGCTACGAGCAGTACTTC
j_call: TRBJ1-5; clone_size: few; d_call: -; v_call: TRBV6-5; cdr3_aa: CASSYSRAGDQPQHF; cdr3_nt: TGTGCCAGCAGTTACTCCCGGGCGGGGGATCAGCCCCAGCATTTT
j_call: TRBJ1-6; clone_size: -; d_call: -; v_call: TRBV30; cdr3_aa: CAWSGSLSSPLHF; cdr3_nt: TGTGCCTGGAGTGGATCATTAAGTTCACCCCTCCACTTT
j_call: TRBJ2-7; clone_size: -; d_call: -; v_call: TRBV2; cdr3_aa: CASSSRRTGASYEQYF; cdr3_nt: TGTGCCAGCAGTAGCCGCCGGACCGGAGCCTCCTACGAGCAGTACTTC
j_call: TRBJ1-2; clone_size: once; d_call: TRBD1; v_call: TRBV28; cdr3_aa: CASSSGGEGYYGYTF; cdr3_nt: TGTGCCAGCAGTTCAGGGGGCGAGGGGTACTATGGCTACACCTTC
j_call: TRBJ1-4; clone_size: -; d_call: TRBD1; v_call: TRBV4-1; cdr3_aa: CASSQRQGGEKLFF; cdr3_nt: TGCGCCAGCAGCCAAAGACAGGGGGGTGAAAAACTGTTTTTT
j_call: TRBJ2-1; clone_size: -; d_call: TRBD2; v_call: TRBV7-2; cdr3_aa: CASSPGTSGPLYNEQFF; cdr3_nt: TGTGCCAGCAGCCCTGGGACTAGCGGGCCCCTGTACAATGAGCAGTTCTTC
j_call: TRBJ1-1; clone_size: -; d_call: -; v_call: TRBV5-4; cdr3_aa: CASSLQGTNTEAFF; cdr3_nt: TGTGCCAGCAGCTTGCAGGGTACAAACACTGAAGCTTTCTTT
j_call: TRBJ2-5; clone_size: -; d_call: -; v_call: TRBV10-3; cdr3_aa: CAISESMGGTQETQYF; cdr3_nt: TGTGCCATCAGTGAGTCTATGGGGGGCACCCAAGAGACCCAGTACTTC
j_call: TRBJ2-1; clone_size: once; d_call: -; v_call: TRBV5-4; cdr3_aa: CASSPRVQPNEQFF; cdr3_nt: TGTGCCAGCAGCCCTAGGGTCCAGCCCAATGAGCAGTTCTTC
j_call: TRBJ1-1; clone_size: -; d_call: -; v_call: TRBV6-6; cdr3_aa: CASESLRRGNTEAFF; cdr3_nt: TGTGCCAGCGAATCACTCCGCAGGGGGAACACTGAAGCTTTCTTT
j_call: TRBJ1-3; clone_size: -; d_call: -; v_call: TRBV28; cdr3_aa: CASSSQGRGHSGNTIYF; cdr3_nt: TGTGCCAGCAGTTCACAGGGTAGGGGACACTCTGGAAACACCATATATTTT
j_call: TRBJ1-5; clone_size: -; d_call: -; v_call: TRBV6-4; cdr3_aa: CASSGQANQPQHF; cdr3_nt: TGTGCCAGCAGTGGACAGGCCAATCAGCCCCAGCATTTT
j_call: TRBJ2-1; clone_size: -; d_call: -; v_call: TRBV28; cdr3_aa: CASGRRSNEQFF; cdr3_nt: TGTGCCTCGGGGAGGAGAAGCAATGAGCAGTTCTTC
j_call: TRBJ2-7; clone_size: -; d_call: -; v_call: TRBV7-7; cdr3_aa: CASSLLPGSHEQYF; cdr3_nt: TGTGCCAGCAGCTTACTCCCAGGGTCACACGAGCAGTACTTC